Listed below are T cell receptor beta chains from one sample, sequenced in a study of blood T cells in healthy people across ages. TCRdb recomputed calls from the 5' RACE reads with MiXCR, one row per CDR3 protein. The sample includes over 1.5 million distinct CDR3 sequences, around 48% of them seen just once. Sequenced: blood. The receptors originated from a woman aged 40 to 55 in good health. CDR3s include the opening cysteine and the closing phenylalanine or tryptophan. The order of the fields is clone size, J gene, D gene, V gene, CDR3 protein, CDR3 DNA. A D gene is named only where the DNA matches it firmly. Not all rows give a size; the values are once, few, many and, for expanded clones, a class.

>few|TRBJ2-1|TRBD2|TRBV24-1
CATTSGLAGLNEQFF
TGTGCCACCACGTCTGGACTAGCGGGGTTAAATGAGCAGTTCTTC
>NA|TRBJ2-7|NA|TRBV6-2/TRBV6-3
CASSKDGGVREQYF
TGTGCCAGCAGTAAAGACGGGGGCGTCAGGGAGCAGTACTTC
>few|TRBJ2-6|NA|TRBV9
CASSGRTGRLSGANVLTF
TGTGCTAGCAGCGGGAGGACAGGGCGACTCTCTGGGGCCAACGTCCTGACTTTC
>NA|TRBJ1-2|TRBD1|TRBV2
CASGKYRDRNYGYTF
TGTGCCAGCGGGAAGTACCGGGACAGGAACTATGGCTACACCTTC
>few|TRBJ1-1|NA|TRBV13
CASSPETATEAFF
TGTGCCAGCAGCCCCGAGACGGCCACTGAAGCTTTCTTT
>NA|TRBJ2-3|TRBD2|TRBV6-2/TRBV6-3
CASSYKRGGTDTQYF
TGTGCCAGCAGTTACAAGCGGGGGGGCACAGATACGCAGTATTTT
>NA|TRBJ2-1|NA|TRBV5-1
CASSVDGSTYNEQFF
TGCGCCAGCAGCGTAGACGGATCAACTTACAATGAGCAGTTCTTC
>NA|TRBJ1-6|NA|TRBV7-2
CASGRDPYNSPLHF
TGTGCCAGCGGCCGGGACCCATATAATTCGCCCCTCCACTTT
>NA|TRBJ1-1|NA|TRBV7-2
CASSPAMRGNTEAFF
TGTGCCAGCAGCCCCGCGATGAGGGGGAACACTGAAGCTTTCTTT
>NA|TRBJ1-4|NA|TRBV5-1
CASSLAASEGGMLFF
TGCGCCAGCAGCTTGGCGGCCAGCGAAGGCGGAATGCTGTTTTTT
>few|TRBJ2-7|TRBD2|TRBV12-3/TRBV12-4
CASTLTSGGSYEQYF
TGTGCCAGCACCCTGACTAGCGGGGGTTCCTACGAGCAGTACTTC
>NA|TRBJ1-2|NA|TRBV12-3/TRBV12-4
CASSLVGGGEDGYTF
TGTGCCAGCAGTTTAGTGGGCGGGGGGGAGGATGGCTACACCTTC
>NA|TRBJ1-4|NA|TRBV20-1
CSARAQGSPNEKLFF
TGCAGTGCTAGAGCGCAGGGTAGCCCTAATGAAAAACTGTTTTTT
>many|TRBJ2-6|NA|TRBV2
CASTLRGAGANVLTF
TGTGCCAGCACACTCCGTGGGGCTGGGGCCAACGTCCTGACTTTC
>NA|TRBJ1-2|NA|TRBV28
CASSSGLGSGYGYTF
TGTGCCAGCAGTTCCGGGCTGGGGTCTGGCTATGGCTACACCTTC